Sequencing of this T cell receptor beta chain was carried out in a study of T-cell reconstitution after alpha-beta-depleted transplantation in children. The study's findings and limits: The main origin of T-cell counts and diversity one year after transplant was newly produced T cells.

Points on this clonotype: What it binds is not known.

V gave up 3 bases and J gave up 5 bases, with 10 bases separating them. This CDR3 contains 13 residues. Looked up from germline, CDR1 is MDHEN and CDR2 is SYDVKM. A library of TCRbeta sequences, prepared with unique molecular identifiers, was generated. TCRdb called the PCR reads again in MiXCR, with one record for every CDR3 protein. The data hold some 260,000 distinct CDR3 sequences, with approximately 24% observed a single time. Sequenced here: PBMCs, mostly from graft donor cells, sampled 360 days after TCRalphabeta/CD19-depleted stem cell transplant. The clonotype originates from a female patient aged 2-10 years who had a stem cell transplant for congenital amegakaryocytic thrombocytopenia, so the T cells may come from the graft donor. The V gene is TRBV28, the J gene TRBJ2-5, with D perhaps TRBD1 (5 bases). The CDR3 sequence is CASSFKGPETQYF. CDR3 sequence (DNA): TGTGCCAGCAGTTTTAAGGGGCCCGAGACCCAGTACTTC.